Shown below are 5 T cell receptor beta chains from a single sample sequenced in a study of Ad26.COV2.S vaccination and SARS-CoV-2 variants. Assay used: immunoSEQ multiplex PCR; TCRdb lists only in-frame clones, some missing. The sample shows under 150,000 clones, 70% to 90% of them seen only once. The source material was peripheral blood, sampled after recovery from COVID-19. The receptor source for this set is a human donor who had recovered from COVID-19.

V gene TRBV28 combines with J gene TRBJ1-6; weak D call: TRBD1 (5 bases). From germline, CDR1 is MDHEN and CDR2 SYDVKM. There are 12 residues in the CDR3. V lost 8 bases, J lost 8 bases, and 10 bases lay in between. CDR3 protein: CASSGTHSPLHF. The CDR3 region has the DNA TGTGCCAGCTCCGGGACCCATTCACCCCTCCACTTT.

The chain has TRBV5-5 and TRBJ1-3; D is unresolved. The CDR3 sequence is 16 residues long. Trimming stripped 0 bases from V and 0 bases from J, with 10 bases between. CDR1 and CDR2 (germline): SGHKS, YYEKEE (reference sequence). In DNA, the CDR3 is TGTGCCAGCAGCTTGGTGGGCAGCTTCTCTGGAAACACCATATATTTT. It codes for CASSLVGSFSGNTIYF.

This chain joins TRBV5-4 and TRBJ1-2, with a tentative D call TRBD1 (5 bases). Germline V CDR1 and CDR2: SGHNT, YYREEE (reference sequence). Trimming left V 4 bases short and J 1 base short, with 17 bases between. CDR3 length: 16 residues. The CDR3: CASSMDGTRLNYGYTF. The CDR3 region has the DNA TGTGCCAGCAGCATGGACGGGACGCGACTTAACTATGGCTACACCTTC.

This chain connects TRBV28 to TRBJ2-2; D call uncertain. Trimming removed 11 bases at V and 0 bases at J, with 10 bases between. There are 13 residues in the CDR3. Germline V lookup: CDR1 MDHEN, CDR2 SYDVKM. CDR3 loop: CALGPPNTGELFF. CDR3 sequence (DNA): TGTGCCTTAGGACCTCCGAACACCGGGGAGCTGTTTTTT. The full variable domain, rest sourced from reference TRBV28 and TRBJ2-2, is DVKVTQSSRYLVKRTGEKVFLECVQDMDHENMFWYRQDPGLGLRLIYFSYDVKMKEKGDIPEGYSVSREKKERFSLILESASTNQTSMYLCALGPPNTGELFFGEGSRLTVL.

This clone was recorded once. J is TRBJ2-7 and V is TRBV15; possibly TRBD1 for D (5 bases). This CDR3 is 13 amino acids long. The germline V and J ends were trimmed by 3 bases and 3 bases, with 9 bases remaining between them. Germline values: CDR1 LNHNV, CDR2 YYDKDF (reference sequence). The CDR3 region is CATSRTVSYEQYF. As DNA, the CDR3 is TGTGCCACCAGCAGGACAGTTAGCTACGAGCAGTACTTC.